Only one count was recorded for the clone carrying this TCR beta chain. The germline V gene has CDR1 SEHNR and CDR2 FQNEAQ (reference sequence). The CDR3 extends over 14 amino acids. Trimming at V came to 6 bases and at J to 4 bases, leaving 6 bases not matched to a gene. Produced via immunoSEQ multiplex PCR; TCRdb's table is partial and in-frame only. The sample gives 75,000 to 100,000 clones, around 85% of which show up once; about 10% is in the top ten. The data stem from a study of blood T cell repertoires in COVID-19. This sequence was found in a woman of 80 years or more with acute or convalescent COVID-19. The rearrangement links TRBV7-9 to TRBJ2-3; 8 bases agree with TRBD1. The sample was peripheral blood. The CDR3 DNA sequence: TGTGCCAGCAGTCGAAGGACAGGGCCAGATACGCAGTATTTT. Encoded protein: CASSRRTGPDTQYF.